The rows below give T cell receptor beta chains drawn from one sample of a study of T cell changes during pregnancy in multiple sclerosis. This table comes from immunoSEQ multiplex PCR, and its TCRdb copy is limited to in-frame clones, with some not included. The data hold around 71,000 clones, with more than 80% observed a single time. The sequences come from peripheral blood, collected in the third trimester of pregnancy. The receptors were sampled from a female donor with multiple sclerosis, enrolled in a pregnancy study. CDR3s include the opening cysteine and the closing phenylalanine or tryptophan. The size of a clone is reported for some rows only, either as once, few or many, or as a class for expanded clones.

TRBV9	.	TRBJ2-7	CASSVGLLSYEQYF
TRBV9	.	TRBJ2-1	CASSLGTNNEQFF
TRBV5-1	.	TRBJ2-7	CASSFGTASYEQYF
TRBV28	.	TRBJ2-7	CASSRTGENGEQYF
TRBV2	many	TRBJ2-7	CASREQPGTGGYEQYF
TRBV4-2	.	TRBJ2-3	CASSQSTSSAGTDTQYF
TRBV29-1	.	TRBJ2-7	CSVGGLAGPRPEQYF
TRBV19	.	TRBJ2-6	CASSLTGLSGANVLTF
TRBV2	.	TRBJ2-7	CASTSQTSGIYEQYF
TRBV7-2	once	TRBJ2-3	CASSSPGGNTDTQYF
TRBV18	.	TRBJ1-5	CASSRVGDSNQPQHF
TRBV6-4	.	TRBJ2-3	CASSDGEGGTDTQYF
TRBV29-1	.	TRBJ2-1	CSLGGGGGYNEQFF
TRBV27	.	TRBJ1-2	CASSLSPGTGKEGYTF
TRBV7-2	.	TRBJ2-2	CASTLSGREYTGELFF
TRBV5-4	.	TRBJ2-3	CASSLEGVTDTQYF
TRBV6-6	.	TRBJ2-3	CASSYSSADTQYF
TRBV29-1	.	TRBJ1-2	CSVDGMGGLGYTF
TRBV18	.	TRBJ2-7	CASSPYRQGASEQYF
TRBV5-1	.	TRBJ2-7	CASSFSPSGYEQYF
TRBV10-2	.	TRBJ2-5	CASSGTLGPIRGTQYF
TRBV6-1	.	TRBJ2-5	CASSVSTGLQETQYF
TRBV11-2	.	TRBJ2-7	CASSSLREGGFYEQYF
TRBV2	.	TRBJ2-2	CASVPATSTGGELFF
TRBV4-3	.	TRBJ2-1	CASSQDFQATPFF
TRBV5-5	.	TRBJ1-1	CASSPQTGGTEAFF
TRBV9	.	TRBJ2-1	CASSVGLAGGGNEQFF
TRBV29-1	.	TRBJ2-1	CSVGRGGPYNEQFF